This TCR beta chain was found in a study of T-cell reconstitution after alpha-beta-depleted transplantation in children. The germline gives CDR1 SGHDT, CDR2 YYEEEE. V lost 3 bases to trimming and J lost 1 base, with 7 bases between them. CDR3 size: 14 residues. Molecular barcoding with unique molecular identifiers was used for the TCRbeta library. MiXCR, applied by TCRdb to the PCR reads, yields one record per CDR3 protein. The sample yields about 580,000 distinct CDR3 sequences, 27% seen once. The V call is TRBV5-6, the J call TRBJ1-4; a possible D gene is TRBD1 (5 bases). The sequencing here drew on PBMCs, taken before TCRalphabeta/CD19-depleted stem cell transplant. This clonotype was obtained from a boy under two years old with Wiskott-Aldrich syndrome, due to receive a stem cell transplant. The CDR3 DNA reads TGTGCCAGCAGCTCCCAGGGAACTAATGAAAAACTGTTTTTT. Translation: CASSSQGTNEKLFF.